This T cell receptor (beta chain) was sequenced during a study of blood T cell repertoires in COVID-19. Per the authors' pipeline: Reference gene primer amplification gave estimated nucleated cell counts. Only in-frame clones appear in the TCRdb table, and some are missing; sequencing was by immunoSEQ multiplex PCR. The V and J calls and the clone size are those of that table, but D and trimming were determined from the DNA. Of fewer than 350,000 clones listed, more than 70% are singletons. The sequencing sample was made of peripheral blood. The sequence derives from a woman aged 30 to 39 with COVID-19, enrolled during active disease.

The CDR3 loop reads CASSFQHRGYTF. CDR3 nucleotides: TGTGCCAGCAGCTTCCAGCACAGGGGCTACACCTTC. This rearrangement joins TRBV5-6 to TRBJ1-2, with a weak D call TRBD1 (5 bases). Germline values: CDR1 SGHDT, CDR2 YYEEEE. The V and J ends lost 2 bases and 8 bases respectively, with 10 bases between them. The CDR3 has 12 residues.